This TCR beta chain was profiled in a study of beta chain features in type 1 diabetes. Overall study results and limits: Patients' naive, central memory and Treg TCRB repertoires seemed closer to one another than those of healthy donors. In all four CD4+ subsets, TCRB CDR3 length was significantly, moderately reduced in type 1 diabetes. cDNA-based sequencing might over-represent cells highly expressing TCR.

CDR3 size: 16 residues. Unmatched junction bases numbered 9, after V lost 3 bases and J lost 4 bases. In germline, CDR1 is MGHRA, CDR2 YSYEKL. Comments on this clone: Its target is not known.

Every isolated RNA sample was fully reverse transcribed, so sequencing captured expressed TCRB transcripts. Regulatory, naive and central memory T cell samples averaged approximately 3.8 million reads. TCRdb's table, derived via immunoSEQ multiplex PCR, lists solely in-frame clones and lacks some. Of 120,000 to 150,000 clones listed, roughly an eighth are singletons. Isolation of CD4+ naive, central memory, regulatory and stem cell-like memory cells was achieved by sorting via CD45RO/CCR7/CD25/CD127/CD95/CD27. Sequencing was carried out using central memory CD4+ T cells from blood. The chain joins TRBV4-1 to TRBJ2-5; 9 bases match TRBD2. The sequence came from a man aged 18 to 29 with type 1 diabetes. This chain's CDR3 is CASSHITGLALETQYF. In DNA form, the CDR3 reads TGCGCCAGCAGCCACATCACGGGACTAGCTTTAGAGACCCAGTACTTC.